This entry is about one TCR beta chain. The sample comes from a study of blood T cell repertoires in COVID-19. Study-level background: There were acute and convalescent COVID-19 samples, and they came from the United States, Italy and Spain.

The data were produced by immunoSEQ multiplex PCR, yet TCRdb's version contains in-frame clones alone and is incomplete. The data show roughly 250,000 clones, 75% to 90% seen once. This TCR was sampled from a young woman with acute COVID-19. The specimen was PBMCs or T cells enriched from blood (not recorded which).

The CDR3 region is CASSPSIPSDTQYF. CDR3 nucleotides: TGTGCCAGCTCACCATCTATCCCTTCGGATACGCAGTATTTT. The rearrangement links TRBV18 to TRBJ2-3; no clear D. Deletions cut 2 bases from V and 6 bases from J, with 12 bases between. Germline lookup yields CDR1 KGHSH and CDR2 LQKENI. CDR3 length equals 14 residues.